A single sample is the source of the 23 T cell receptor beta chains below, sequenced in a study of CD8+CD57+ T cells in acquired aplastic anemia. Genomic DNA, serving as template, underwent TCR beta VDJ and CDR3 profiling. TCRdb reprocessed the reads with MiXCR, giving one entry per CDR3 protein. The table has 400,000 to 500,000 distinct CDR3 sequences, around 68% seen once. Material for sequencing was sorted CD4+, CD8+, or CD8+CD57+ T cells (not recorded which) from PBMCs. The receptors were sampled from a human donor in good health, serving as a control.

This clonotype was counted a few times. The V call is TRBV6-5, the J call TRBJ1-1; TRBD1 is a possible D gene (5 bases). Germline assignment: CDR1 MNHEY and CDR2 SVGAGI. The CDR3 has 18 amino acids. The V end lost 0 bases, the J end lost 2 bases, and 19 bases lay between the germline ends. CDR3 sequence (DNA): TGTGCCAGCAGTTACTCCATGACCCGGGGGTGGGGTAACACTGAAGCTTTCTTT. This gives the protein CASSYSMTRGWGNTEAFF.

This clonotype was counted once. The conserved closing phenylalanine or tryptophan is absent in this CDR3, likely reflecting a read error. The rearrangement links TRBV2 to TRBJ1-2; TRBD1 matches 9 bases. Germline trimming cut 6 bases from V and 4 bases from J; bases unmatched to any gene: 12. The germline CDR1 and CDR2 sequences are SNHLY and FYNNEI. This CDR3 contains 16 residues. This CDR3 reads CASSRPRDRDSYGYTV. CDR3 nucleotides: TGTGCCAGCAGCCGACCGCGGGACAGGGATAGCTATGGCTACACCGTC.

The chain links TRBV5-1 to TRBJ1-6, with TRBD1 as a possible D gene (5 bases). The V gene lost 5 bases and the J gene lost 7 bases, with 19 bases spanning the gap. The CDR3 is 16 amino acids. The V gene's germline CDR1 is SGHRS and CDR2 YFSETQ. CDR3 residues: CASSIAGGDTNSPLHF. CDR3 nucleotide sequence: TGCGCCAGCAGTATAGCGGGGGGAGACACGAATTCACCCCTCCACTTT.

Note on this clonotype: This may arise from a read error, as a much more abundant clone is one base away. V gene TRBV5-6 combines with J gene TRBJ2-3, with 9 bases aligning to TRBD1. The CDR3 covers 15 residues. CDR1 SGHDT and CDR2 YYEEEE come from the germline V gene. V lost 3 bases to trimming and J lost 6 bases; unmatched junction nucleotides: 8. CDR3 residues: CASSYRDRVRDTQYF. The DNA of the CDR3 is TGTGCCAGCAGCTACCGGGACAGGGTCCGGGATACGCAGTATTTT.

In regard to this clonotype: The conserved phenylalanine or tryptophan is not found at the CDR3 terminus, so this likely reflects a read error. The limits of the CDR3 on the DNA are not certain, so only TCRdb's listed CDR3 is given. The V call is TRBV2, the J call TRBJ1-1; no check of the table's D call, TRBD1, against the DNA was made. The CDR3 has 16 residues if both end residues are counted. Per the germline V gene, CDR1 is SNHLY and CDR2 is FYNNEI. This CDR3 is CASTTGQDAGYTFASG.

This chain joins TRBV11-2 and TRBJ2-3; 7 bases align to TRBD1. This CDR3 has 11 amino acids. In germline, CDR1 is SGHAT, CDR2 FQNNGV. The V and J ends lost 5 bases and 13 bases, in that order; junction bases with no gene match: 6. The CDR3 sequence: CASSTSDRKYF. The CDR3 DNA follows: TGTGCCAGCAGCACATCGGACAGGAAGTATTTT.

The V and J genes are TRBV24-1 and TRBJ2-7; 12 positions agree with TRBD2. The J call could be wrong; TRBJ2-3 is a better fit for the DNA end. The length of the CDR3 is 16 residues. Per germline, CDR1 KGHDR and CDR2 SFDVKD. The CDR3 nucleotides read TGTGCCACCAGTGATAGACTAGCGGGGGGCACAGATACGCAGTATTTT. This translates into CATSDRLAGGTDTQYF.

Remarks on this clonotype: The junction departs from germline at one end; a sequencing error may be responsible. The chain is built from TRBV9 and TRBJ2-5; 10 bases are a match to TRBD1. The CDR3 is 15 residues long. Germline V gives CDR1 SGDLS, CDR2 YYNGEE. The CDR3 DNA reads as TGCGCCAGCAGTGGCGACAGGGGGCCCACAGATACGCAGTACTTC. It codes for CASSGDRGPTDTQYF. The full variable domain, its missing parts supplied by reference TRBV9 and TRBJ2-5, is DSGVTQTPKHLITATGQRVTLRCSPRSGDLSVYWYQQSLDQGLQFLIQYYNGEERAKGNILERFSAQQFPDLHSELNLSSLELGDSALYFCASSGDRGPTDTQYFGPGTRLLVL.

The rearrangement uses TRBV12-3 or TRBV12-4 and TRBJ1-5, with a weak D call TRBD1 (5 bases). Between the trimmed V and J ends, which lost 10 bases and 2 bases, there was a span of 24 bases. The CDR3 totals 17 residues. The CDR3 DNA reads TGTGCCACCGGCGAAGTCGTGGTGGGGGTTGGCAATCAGCCCCAGCATTTT. Translated, it gives CATGEVVVGVGNQPQHF.

At least ten counts were recorded for this clonotype. The V call is TRBV5-1, the J call TRBJ2-3; tentatively, D is TRBD2 (5 bases). Germline CDR1 reads SGHRS; CDR2 reads YFSETQ. This CDR3 has 16 residues. V dropped 0 bases and J dropped 0 bases, with 11 bases sitting between them. This CDR3 is CASSLDREASTDTQYF. DNA of the CDR3: TGCGCCAGCAGCTTGGACCGGGAAGCTAGCACAGATACGCAGTATTTT.

This clonotype was seen just once. The V and J genes are TRBV20-1 and TRBJ1-1; D gene uncertain. Per the germline V gene, CDR1 is DFQATT and CDR2 is SNEGSKA (reference sequence). V was trimmed by 3 bases and J by 1 base, leaving 9 bases between them. CDR3 length equals 13 residues. CDR3 DNA sequence: TGCAGTGCTAGGGGGTCTGCGAACACTGAAGCTTTCTTT. It translates to CSARGSANTEAFF.

A remark on this clonotype: The conserved phenylalanine or tryptophan is not found at the CDR3 terminus, so this likely reflects a read error. V usage is TRBV10-3 and J usage is TRBJ1-6; D is ambiguous. This CDR3 spans 15 amino acids. Germline CDR1 ENHRY, CDR2 SYGVKD. The CDR3 nucleotides read TGTGCCATCAGTTTGGGAACAATGTATAATGCACCCCTCCACTTA. Translation gives CAISLGTMYNAPLHL.

In its sample, this clonotype was seen a few times. In nucleotides, the CDR3 is TGTGCCAGCAGTGGGACAGGGGAGACCCAGTACTTC. Its protein product is CASSGTGETQYF. This chain links TRBV2 with TRBJ2-5; 8 bases are shared with TRBD1. The V segment lost 4 bases and the J segment 5 bases; nucleotides outside the gene matches: 0. This CDR3 is built from 12 residues. Germline V gene sequence: CDR1 SNHLY, CDR2 FYNNEI. Complete variable domain (other parts from reference TRBV2 and TRBJ2-5): EPEVTQTPSHQVTQMGQEVILRCVPISNHLYFYWYRQILGQKVEFLVSFYNNEISEKSEIFDDQFSVERPDGSNFTLKIRSTKLEDSAMYFCASSGTGETQYFGPGTRLLVL.

Worth noting for this clonotype: An end of the junction differs from the germline gene, which may be a read error. V gene TRBV10-3 combines with J gene TRBJ2-4, with 10 positions matching TRBD2. The CDR3 is made up of 18 amino acids. Per the germline V gene, CDR1 is ENHRY and CDR2 is SYGVKD. This CDR3 reads CASSESGASGGTKNIQSF. DNA of the CDR3: TGTGCCAGCAGTGAGTCAGGGGCTAGCGGGGGTACCAAAAACATTCAGTCCTTC.

The J gene is TRBJ1-4, the V gene TRBV19; D perhaps matches TRBD1 (5 bases). The V gene lost 9 bases and the J gene lost 7 bases, with 18 bases spanning the gap. The germline gives CDR1 LNHDA, CDR2 SQIVND (reference sequence). The CDR3 runs 14 residues. The chain's CDR3 is CASSSEQVREKLFF. The CDR3 DNA sequence: TGTGCCAGCAGTTCGGAACAGGTTCGTGAAAAACTGTTTTTT.

This clonotype has a handful of counts. This chain uses TRBV2 with TRBJ1-2, with TRBD1 as a possible D gene (6 bases). Trimming took off 6 bases at V and 4 bases at J, with 18 bases between the two ends. The germline gives CDR1 SNHLY, CDR2 FYNNEI. CDR3 size: 15 residues. CDR3: CASSPTAGGFYGYTF. The CDR3 DNA follows: TGTGCCAGCAGCCCAACAGCGGGGGGCTTCTATGGCTACACCTTC.

About this clonotype: This is likely a read error, given that the CDR3 carries no conserved phenylalanine or tryptophan at its end. V is TRBV4-3 and J is TRBJ2-3; possibly TRBD2 for D (6 bases). The CDR3 extends over 15 amino acids. Germline-derived CDR1 and CDR2 are LGHNA and YSLEER. CDR3 nucleotides: TGCGCCGGCAGCCAAGAGGCAGTGGGGGGAGATACGCAGTATTCT. Protein product: CAGSQEAVGGDTQYS.

In the case of this clonotype: One end of the junction is discordant with germline, which a read error may explain. This chain connects TRBV7-2 to TRBJ2-2; D might be TRBD1 (6 bases). This CDR3 is built from 14 residues. Germline CDR1 reads SGHTA; CDR2 reads FQGNSA. The CDR3 protein is CASSLSGGAGYTFF. CDR3 DNA sequence: TGTGCCAGCAGCTTGTCTGGGGGCGCGGGCTACACCTTCTTT. Full variable domain (rest looked up from reference TRBV7-2 and TRBJ2-2): GAGVSQSPSNKVTEKGKDVELRCDPISGHTALYWYRQSLGQGLEFLIYFQGNSAPDKSGLPSDRFSAERTGGSVSTLTIQRTQQEDSAVYLCASSLSGGAGYTFFGEGSRLTVL.

The J gene is TRBJ2-5, the V gene TRBV5-1; no firm D call. Deletions cut 4 bases from V and 7 bases from J, with 17 bases between. The CDR3 length is 14 residues. In germline, CDR1 is SGHRS, CDR2 YFSETQ. The CDR3 loop is CASSPTTQHLTQYF. The CDR3 DNA reads as TGCGCCAGCAGCCCGACGACCCAACACCTGACCCAGTACTTC.

On this clonotype: A read error is likely, as this CDR3 ends without the conserved phenylalanine or tryptophan. The DNA is left out, because the CDR3 cannot be placed on it with certainty; the CDR3 is given as TCRdb lists it. This CDR3 is CASSVNGTGVRSG. V is TRBV7-2 and J is TRBJ2-1; the DNA was not used to check the table's D call, TRBD1. From germline, CDR1 is SGHTA and CDR2 FQGNSA. With termini counted, the CDR3 has 13 amino acids.

The chain carries TRBV29-1 and TRBJ1-5; 11 bases match TRBD1. Germline-derived CDR1 and CDR2 are SQVTM and ANQGSEA. Trimming cost V 7 bases and J 7 bases; bases outside gene matches: 9. The CDR3 is made up of 14 amino acids. The CDR3 DNA reads as TGCAGCGCTGCGGGGACAGGGGGAAAACAGCCCCAGCATTTT. Its translation is CSAAGTGGKQPQHF.

About this clonotype: The missing conserved phenylalanine or tryptophan at the end of this CDR3 makes a read error likely. This chain connects TRBV15 to TRBJ1-4; TRBD1 aligns across 7 bases. Unmatched junction bases numbered 19, after V lost 9 bases and J lost 9 bases. Germline-derived CDR1 and CDR2 are LNHNV and YYDKDF (reference sequence). The CDR3 length is 16 residues. The DNA of the CDR3 is TGTGCCACTGGGACAGCGAGGGCCGCAACTACGCAAAAACTGTTTCCA. This codes for CATGTARAATTQKLFP.

V usage is TRBV11-2 and J usage is TRBJ1-2; TRBD1 might be the D (5 bases). The CDR3 consists of 14 residues. Per the germline V gene, CDR1 is SGHAT and CDR2 is FQNNGV. V lost 5 bases and J lost 8, with 18 bases in between. The DNA for the CDR3 is TGTGCCAGCAGCGGGGAGGGGTCATGGAGAGGCTACACCTTC. Protein product: CASSGEGSWRGYTF.